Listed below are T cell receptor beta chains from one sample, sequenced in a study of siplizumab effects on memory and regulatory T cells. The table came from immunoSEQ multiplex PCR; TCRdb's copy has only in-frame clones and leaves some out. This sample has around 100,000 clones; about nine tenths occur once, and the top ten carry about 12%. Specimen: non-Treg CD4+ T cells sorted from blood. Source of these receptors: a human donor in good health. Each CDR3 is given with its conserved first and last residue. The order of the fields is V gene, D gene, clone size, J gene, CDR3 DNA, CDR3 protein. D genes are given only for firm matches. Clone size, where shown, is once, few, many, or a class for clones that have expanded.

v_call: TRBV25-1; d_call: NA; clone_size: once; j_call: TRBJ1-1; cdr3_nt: TGTGCCAGCAGTGAGGCAGGGGTTAACACTGAAGCTTTCTTT; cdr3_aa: CASSEAGVNTEAFF
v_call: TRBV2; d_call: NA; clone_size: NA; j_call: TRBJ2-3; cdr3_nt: TGTGCCAGCAGTGAGGGCACCAACACAGATACGCAGTATTTT; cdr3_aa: CASSEGTNTDTQYF
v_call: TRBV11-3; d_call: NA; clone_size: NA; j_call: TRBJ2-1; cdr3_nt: TGTGCCAGCAGACCGACAGGAGACAATGAGCAGTTCTTC; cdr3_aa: CASRPTGDNEQFF
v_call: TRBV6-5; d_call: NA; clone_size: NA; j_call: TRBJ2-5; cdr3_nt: TGTGCCAGCAGTTATCGGAGGGGGCCCGAAGAGACCCAGTACTTC; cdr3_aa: CASSYRRGPEETQYF
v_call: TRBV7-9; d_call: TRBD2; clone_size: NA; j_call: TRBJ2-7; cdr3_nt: TGTGCCAGCAGCTTAGGGGGGACTAGCGGCTACGAGCAGTACTTC; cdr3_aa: CASSLGGTSGYEQYF
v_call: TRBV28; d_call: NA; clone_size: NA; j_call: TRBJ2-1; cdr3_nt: TGTGCCAGCAGTTTATTATACAATGAGCAGTTCTTC; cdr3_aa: CASSLLYNEQFF
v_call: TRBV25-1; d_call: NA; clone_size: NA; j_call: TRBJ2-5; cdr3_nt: TGTGCCAGCAGTGAATATTATCGGGAGACCCAGTACTTC; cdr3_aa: CASSEYYRETQYF
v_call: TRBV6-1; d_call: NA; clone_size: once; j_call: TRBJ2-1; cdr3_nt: TGTGCCAGCAGCCCTTCGGGAGTTGAGCAGTTCTTC; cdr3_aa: CASSPSGVEQFF
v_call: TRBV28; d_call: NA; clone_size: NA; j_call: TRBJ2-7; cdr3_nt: TGTGCCAGCAGCCCGGGGTACTACGAGCAGTACTTC; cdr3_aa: CASSPGYYEQYF
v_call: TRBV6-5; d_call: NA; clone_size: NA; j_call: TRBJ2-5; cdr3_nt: TGTGCCAGCAGTTCCTCAGACAGGCGGAAGACCCAGTACTTC; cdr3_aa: CASSSSDRRKTQYF
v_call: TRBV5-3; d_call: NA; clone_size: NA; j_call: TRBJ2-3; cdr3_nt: TGTGCCAGAAGTCCACCTTTGCCTGATACGCAGTATTTT; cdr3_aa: CARSPPLPDTQYF
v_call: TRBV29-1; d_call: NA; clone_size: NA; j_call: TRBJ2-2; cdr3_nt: TGCAGCGTTCGACGACCAGGGGGCGCCTCGGCGGGAGGCCTAAACACCGGGGAGCTGTTTTTT; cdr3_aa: CSVRRPGGASAGGLNTGELFF
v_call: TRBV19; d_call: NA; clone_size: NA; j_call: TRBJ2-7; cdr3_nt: TGTGCCAGTAGTAAGGCGGGAGAGCAGTACTTC; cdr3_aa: CASSKAGEQYF
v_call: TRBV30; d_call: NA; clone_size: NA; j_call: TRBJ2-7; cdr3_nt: TGTGCCTGGAGAGTCCGGGACAAATATGCCGAGCAGTACTTC; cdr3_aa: CAWRVRDKYAEQYF
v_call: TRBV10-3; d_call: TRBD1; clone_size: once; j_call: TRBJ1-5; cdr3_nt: TGTGCCACCAAGGAAGGGACAGCTAGCAATCAGCCCCAGCATTTT; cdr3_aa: CATKEGTASNQPQHF
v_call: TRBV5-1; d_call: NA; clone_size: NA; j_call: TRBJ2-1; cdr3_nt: TGCGCCAGCAACCCCCAAATGGTGACAGGCTCTTTCTACAATGAGCAGTTCTTC; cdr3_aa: CASNPQMVTGSFYNEQFF
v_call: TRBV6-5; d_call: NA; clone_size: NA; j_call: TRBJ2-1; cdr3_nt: TGTGCCAGCATTTCCTCGTCGGCAATCTCCTACAATGAGCAGTTCTTC; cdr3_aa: CASISSSAISYNEQFF
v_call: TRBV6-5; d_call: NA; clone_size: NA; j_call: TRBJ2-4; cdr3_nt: TGTGCCAGCATGTCCGGGGCGTTAGCCAAAAACATTCAGTACTTC; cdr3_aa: CASMSGALAKNIQYF
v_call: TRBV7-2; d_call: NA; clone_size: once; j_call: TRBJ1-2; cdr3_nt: TGTGCCAGCAGCTCCGACGGAAACTATGGCTACACCTTC; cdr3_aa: CASSSDGNYGYTF
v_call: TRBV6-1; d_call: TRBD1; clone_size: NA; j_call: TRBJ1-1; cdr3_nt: TGTGCCAGCAGTGAGCAAGACAGGGCCCCCACCACTGAAGCTTTCTTT; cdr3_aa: CASSEQDRAPTTEAFF